These 21 T cell receptor beta chains came from one sample sequenced in a study of T cells after yellow fever vaccination. TCRdb re-analysed the 5' RACE reads in MiXCR, keeping a single row per CDR3 protein. The sample has more than 75,000 distinct CDR3 sequences, more than 7.5% seen once. Source: CD8+ T cells not binding an NS4B(214-222) dextramer, sorted from PBMCs, taken about 2 weeks after the first yellow fever vaccination. The receptors were sampled from a man aged 18 to 29 who received the YFV17D yellow fever vaccine.

This clonotype was recorded many times. The V gene is TRBV12-3 or TRBV12-4, the J gene TRBJ2-6; D not resolved. The CDR3 is made up of 15 amino acids. With 1 base removed from V and 0 bases from J, the gap between germline ends came to 4 bases. CDR3 nucleotide sequence: TGTGCCAGCAGTTTAGGGGGCTCTGGGGCCAACGTCCTGACTTTC. Amino acids: CASSLGGSGANVLTF.

Comment on this clonotype: At one end the junction does not follow the germline gene, possibly because of a read error. This sequence joins TRBV20-1 and TRBJ1-5; 11 nucleotides line up with TRBD1. The CDR3 is made up of 18 amino acids. The germline CDR1 and CDR2 sequences are DFQATT and SNEGSKA (reference sequence). DNA of the CDR3: TGCTGTGCTAGAGCGGGACAGGGGGTTTTTTCGTGGAATCAGCCCCAGCATTTT. This sequence encodes CCARAGQGVFSWNQPQHF.

This clonotype has more than one count but fewer than ten. The J gene is TRBJ1-1, the V gene TRBV20-1, with 10 bases fitting TRBD1. Trimming removed 1 base from V and 4 bases from J; junction bases left unmatched: 9. CDR1 is DFQATT, CDR2 SNEGSKA, per germline (reference sequence). CDR3 size: 16 residues. For the CDR3, the DNA is TGCAGTGCTAGAGTTGGACAGGGGGTCTTGGGCACTGAAGCTTTCTTT. This codes for CSARVGQGVLGTEAFF.

The chain is built from TRBV4-2 and TRBJ1-6; D may be TRBD1 (5 bases). This CDR3 is 15 amino acids long. Trimming cost V 3 bases and J 5 bases, with 11 bases left between them. In germline, CDR1 is LGHNA, CDR2 YNFKEQ. The CDR3 nucleotides are TGTGCCAGCAGCCACAGACAGACTAATAATTCACCCCTCCACTTT. This encodes CASSHRQTNNSPLHF.

This clonotype was recorded many times. This chain links TRBV7-8 with TRBJ2-1; the match to TRBD2 covers 8 bases. Germline V gene lookup returns CDR1 SGHVS and CDR2 FQNEAQ. V trimming: 4 bases; J trimming: 6 bases; junction bases outside the gene matches: 2. The CDR3 loop spans 13 amino acids. CDR3 in amino acids: CASSSGLANEQFF. The CDR3 DNA reads as TGTGCCAGCAGCTCAGGACTAGCCAATGAGCAGTTCTTC. Using reference TRBV7-8 and TRBJ2-1 for the parts outside the CDR3, the full variable domain is GAGVSQSPRYKVAKRGQDVALRCDPISGHVSLFWYQQALGQGPEFLTYFQNEAQLDKSGLPSDRFFAERPEGSVSTLKIQRTQQEDSAVYLCASSSGLANEQFFGPGTRLTVL.

This clonotype was picked up a small number of times. This chain uses TRBV4-1 with TRBJ2-1, with TRBD2 identical over 8 bases. V lost 4 bases to trimming and J lost 8 bases; unmatched junction nucleotides: 13. The length of the CDR3 is 16 residues. Germline V lookup: CDR1 MGHRA, CDR2 YSYEKL. The CDR3 DNA is TGCGCCAGCAGCCTACGACCGGGACTAGGTAGCCATGAGCAGTTCTTC. As protein: CASSLRPGLGSHEQFF.

The chain employs TRBV19 and TRBJ1-5; no firm D call. The V and J ends lost 3 bases and 3 bases respectively, with 12 bases between them. The CDR3 totals 15 residues. Germline V gene lookup returns CDR1 LNHDA and CDR2 SQIVND (reference sequence). CDR3 protein: CASSIPPTYNQPQHF. In DNA, the CDR3 is TGTGCCAGTAGTATTCCCCCCACCTACAATCAGCCCCAGCATTTT. Based on the CDR3 plus reference TRBV19 and TRBJ1-5, the full variable domain is DGGITQSPKYLFRKEGQNVTLSCEQNLNHDAMYWYRQDPGQGLRLIYYSQIVNDFQKGDIAEGYSVSREKKESFPLTVTSAQKNPTAFYLCASSIPPTYNQPQHFGDGTRLSIL.

The rearrangement uses TRBV4-2 and TRBJ2-1; 7 positions match TRBD2. This CDR3 comprises 15 residues. The germline CDR1 and CDR2 sequences are LGHNA and YNFKEQ. V was pared by 0 bases and J by 3 bases, with 2 bases of the junction left unmatched. Here the CDR3 DNA reads TGTGCCAGCAGCCAAGATCGGGACTACTACAATGAGCAGTTCTTC. Translation gives CASSQDRDYYNEQFF.

There are many counts of this clonotype. The chain is built from TRBV2 and TRBJ2-7; 9 positions match TRBD1. V was clipped by 1 base and J by 3 bases; unmatched bases: 7. This CDR3 is built from 16 residues. From germline, CDR1 is SNHLY and CDR2 FYNNEI. CDR3 sequence (DNA): TGTGCCAGCAGTGAAGTCCTACAGGGGGCAAACTACGAGCAGTACTTC. This codes for CASSEVLQGANYEQYF. Supplemented by reference TRBV2 and TRBJ2-7, the full variable domain reads EPEVTQTPSHQVTQMGQEVILRCVPISNHLYFYWYRQILGQKVEFLVSFYNNEISEKSEIFDDQFSVERPDGSNFTLKIRSTKLEDSAMYFCASSEVLQGANYEQYFGPGTRLTVT.

This clonotype was counted between two and nine times. The chain has TRBV9 and TRBJ2-1; 7 bases match TRBD1. Trimming removed 4 bases from V and 8 bases from J; junction bases left unmatched: 12. The V gene's germline CDR1 is SGDLS and CDR2 YYNGEE. The CDR3 covers 15 residues. The CDR3 bases are TGTGCCAGCAGCTTCCGGGACAGCGAGTTCGATGAGCAGTTCTTC. Amino acid sequence: CASSFRDSEFDEQFF.

The chain has TRBV7-2 and TRBJ2-3, with D perhaps given as TRBD1 or TRBD2 (5 bases each). The CDR3 spans 15 residues. Germline CDR1 is SGHTA and CDR2 is FQGNSA. V lost 7 bases to trimming and J lost 3 bases, with 17 bases between them. In nucleotides, the CDR3 is TGTGCCAGCATCGAGAGGTGGTGGGGGACAGATACGCAGTATTTT. Its protein is CASIERWWGTDTQYF. Full variable domain (outside the CDR3, taken from reference TRBV7-2 and TRBJ2-3): GAGVSQSPSNKVTEKGKDVELRCDPISGHTALYWYRQSLGQGLEFLIYFQGNSAPDKSGLPSDRFSAERTGGSVSTLTIQRTQQEDSAVYLCASIERWWGTDTQYFGPGTRLTVL.

This clonotype was seen at least ten times. The rearrangement uses TRBV7-2 and TRBJ2-2; 9 nucleotides line up with TRBD1. V gave up 2 bases and J gave up 3 bases; unmatched junction bases: 7. In germline, CDR1 is SGHTA, CDR2 FQGNSA. CDR3 length equals 17 residues. The chain's CDR3 is CASSLLWGQGDTGELFF. The CDR3 bases are TGTGCCAGCAGCTTACTCTGGGGACAGGGAGACACCGGGGAGCTGTTTTTT.

This clonotype occurred a few times. J is TRBJ1-2 and V is TRBV2; possibly TRBD1 for D (5 bases). Germline V gives CDR1 SNHLY, CDR2 FYNNEI. The CDR3 has 15 amino acids. Trimming removed 4 bases at V and 2 bases at J, with 14 bases between. CDR3 amino acids: CASSGAQGRNYGYTF. The CDR3 DNA sequence: TGTGCCAGCAGTGGGGCCCAGGGCAGAAACTATGGCTACACCTTC. Filled out from reference TRBV2 and TRBJ1-2, the complete variable domain reads EPEVTQTPSHQVTQMGQEVILRCVPISNHLYFYWYRQILGQKVEFLVSFYNNEISEKSEIFDDQFSVERPDGSNFTLKIRSTKLEDSAMYFCASSGAQGRNYGYTFGSGTRLTVV.

The gene calls are TRBV7-9 and TRBJ2-5; D is unclear. The CDR3 consists of 15 residues. The germline V gene encodes CDR1 SEHNR and CDR2 FQNEAQ (reference sequence). V lost 2 bases and J lost 4, with 14 bases in between. The CDR3 spells CASSLSTVGAETQYF. The CDR3 DNA follows: TGTGCCAGCAGCTTAAGTACCGTCGGTGCAGAGACCCAGTACTTC.

The chain combines TRBV4-3 with TRBJ2-1, with TRBD2 matching over 8 bases. The V gene end was trimmed by 3 bases and the J gene end by 4 bases; junction bases not matched to a gene: 14. The length of the CDR3 is 18 residues. Per the germline V gene, CDR1 is LGHNA and CDR2 is YSLEER. CDR3 loop: CASSQPRGGRAEYNEQFF. CDR3 nucleotides: TGCGCCAGCAGCCAGCCACGGGGGGGGCGGGCTGAGTACAATGAGCAGTTCTTC.

In its sample, this clonotype was seen a few times. The V and J genes are TRBV2 and TRBJ1-1; D remains ambiguous. The V gene's germline CDR1 is SNHLY and CDR2 FYNNEI. This CDR3 region has 15 residues. V shed 7 bases and J shed 1 base, with 16 bases lying between them. The DNA of the CDR3 is TGTGCCAGCATTCTCGGGGTCAGAGGGAACACTGAAGCTTTCTTT. It specifies CASILGVRGNTEAFF.

The CDR3 loop reads CASNNIGLGTEAFF. The CDR3 DNA sequence: TGTGCCAGCAATAATATCGGGTTGGGAACTGAAGCTTTCTTT. This chain links TRBV6-1 with TRBJ1-1; D remains ambiguous. This CDR3 contains 14 residues. With 7 bases removed from V and 5 bases from J, the gap between germline ends came to 17 bases. CDR1 MNHNS and CDR2 SASEGT come from the germline V gene.

The CDR3 protein is CASSLAMLSNTEAFF. The CDR3 DNA reads TGCGCCAGCAGCTTGGCAATGCTATCGAACACTGAAGCTTTCTTT. J is TRBJ1-1 and V is TRBV5-1; D is ambiguous. The germline V and J ends were trimmed by 0 bases and 1 base, with 10 bases remaining between them. The CDR3 contains 15 residues. Germline-derived CDR1 and CDR2 are SGHRS and YFSETQ.

This clonotype was counted only a few times. The V call is TRBV12-3 or TRBV12-4, the J call TRBJ1-1, with 9 bases aligning to TRBD1. The CDR3 is 12 amino acids. After removal of 6 bases from V and 6 bases from J, the junction contained 2 bases not matched to a gene. The CDR3 bases are TGTGCCAGCAGCAGGACAGGGGCTGAAGCTTTCTTT. This gives the protein CASSRTGAEAFF.

With respect to this clonotype: The germline gene is not matched at one end of the junction; a read error may be the cause. This chain connects TRBV20-1 to TRBJ2-1; the D gene is possibly TRBD2 (6 bases). Germline loops: CDR1 DFQATT, CDR2 SNEGSKA (reference sequence). The CDR3 contains 17 residues. CDR3 sequence reads: CCARPEGFSGPYNEQFF. The CDR3 nucleotides read TGCTGTGCTAGACCTGAGGGTTTCAGCGGGCCCTACAATGAGCAGTTCTTC.

V gene TRBV7-9 combines with J gene TRBJ2-3, with 9 bases that match TRBD2. The V gene end was trimmed by 4 bases and the J gene end by 1 base; junction bases not matched to a gene: 0. Germline assignment: CDR1 SEHNR and CDR2 FQNEAQ (reference sequence). The CDR3 contains 14 residues. The CDR3: CASSSSGGTDTQYF. As DNA, the CDR3 is TGTGCCAGCAGCTCTAGCGGGGGCACAGATACGCAGTATTTT.